This entry describes one TCR beta chain. The record originates from a study of blood T cell repertoires in COVID-19. Trimming removed 0 bases at V and 8 bases at J, with 16 bases between. The CDR3 loop spans 15 amino acids. Looked up from germline, CDR1 is SEHNR and CDR2 is FQNEAQ (reference sequence). Source study methods: Amplification of reference gene primers provided the estimated nucleated cell counts. Some clones are missing from TCRdb's copy, which holds only in-frame ones; the method was immunoSEQ multiplex PCR. From that table come the V and J calls and clone size; the DNA was used to work out D and trimming. The sample lists roughly 250,000 clones; approximately 80% were seen once.

The chain recombines TRBV7-9 with TRBJ1-1, with D possibly matching TRBD1 (5 bases). The specimen sequenced was peripheral blood. The clonotype originates from a woman aged 40 to 50 with active or convalescent COVID-19. The CDR3 protein is CASSLAGGATLEAFF. CDR3 sequence (DNA): TGTGCCAGCAGCTTAGCTGGAGGGGCCACTTTGGAAGCTTTCTTT. Drawing the rest from reference TRBV7-9 and TRBJ1-1, the complete variable domain is DTGVSQNPRHKITKRGQNVTFRCDPISEHNRLYWYRQTLGQGPEFLTYFQNEAQLEKSRLLSDRFSAERPKGSFSTLEIQRTEQGDSAMYLCASSLAGGATLEAFFGQGTRLTVV.